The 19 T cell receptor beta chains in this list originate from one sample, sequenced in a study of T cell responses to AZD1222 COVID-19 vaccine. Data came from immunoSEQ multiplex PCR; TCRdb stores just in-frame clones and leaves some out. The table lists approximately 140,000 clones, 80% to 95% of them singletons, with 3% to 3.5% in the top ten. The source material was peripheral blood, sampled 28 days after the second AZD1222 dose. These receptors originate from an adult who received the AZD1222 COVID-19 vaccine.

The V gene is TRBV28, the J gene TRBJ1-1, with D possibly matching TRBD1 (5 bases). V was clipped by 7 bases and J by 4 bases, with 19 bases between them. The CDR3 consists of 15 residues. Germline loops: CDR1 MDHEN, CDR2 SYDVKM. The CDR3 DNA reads TGTGCCAGCACCATTATTCAGGGATTTGGCACTGAAGCTTTCTTT. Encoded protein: CASTIIQGFGTEAFF.

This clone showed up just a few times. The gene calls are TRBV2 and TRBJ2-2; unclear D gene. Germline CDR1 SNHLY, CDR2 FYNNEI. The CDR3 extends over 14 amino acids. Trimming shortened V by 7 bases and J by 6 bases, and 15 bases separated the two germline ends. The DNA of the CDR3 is TGTGCCAGCACCCCCCCTGTGGTGGCCGGGGAGCTGTTTTTT. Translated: CASTPPVVAGELFF.

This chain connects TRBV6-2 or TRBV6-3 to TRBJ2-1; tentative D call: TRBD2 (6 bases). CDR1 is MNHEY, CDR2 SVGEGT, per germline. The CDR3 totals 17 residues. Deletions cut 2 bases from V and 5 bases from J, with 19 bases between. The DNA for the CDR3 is TGTGCCAGCAGTTACACGACGGGACTGAGATCCAACAATGAGCAGTTCTTC. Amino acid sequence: CASSYTTGLRSNNEQFF.

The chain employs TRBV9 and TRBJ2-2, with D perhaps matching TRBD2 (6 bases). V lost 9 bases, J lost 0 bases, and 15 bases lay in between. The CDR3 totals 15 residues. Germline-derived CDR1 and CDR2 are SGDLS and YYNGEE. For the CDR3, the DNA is TGTGCCACATCGACCGGGACTTCGAACACCGGGGAGCTGTTTTTT. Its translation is CATSTGTSNTGELFF.

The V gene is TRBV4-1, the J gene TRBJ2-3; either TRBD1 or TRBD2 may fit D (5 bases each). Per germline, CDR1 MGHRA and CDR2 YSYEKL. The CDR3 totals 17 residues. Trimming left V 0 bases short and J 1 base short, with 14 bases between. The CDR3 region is CASSQDGSGRRTDTQYF. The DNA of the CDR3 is TGCGCCAGCAGCCAAGATGGGTCGGGACGCCGCACAGATACGCAGTATTTT.

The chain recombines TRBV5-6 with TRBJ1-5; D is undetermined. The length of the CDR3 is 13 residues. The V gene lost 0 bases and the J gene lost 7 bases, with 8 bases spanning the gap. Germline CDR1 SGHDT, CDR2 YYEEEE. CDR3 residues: CASSLAQRQPQHF. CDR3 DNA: TGTGCCAGCAGCTTGGCGCAGCGGCAGCCCCAGCATTTT. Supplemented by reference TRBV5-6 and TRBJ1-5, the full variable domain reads DAGVTQSPTHLIKTRGQQVTLRCSPKSGHDTVSWYQQALGQGPQFIFQYYEEEERQRGNFPDRFSGHQFPNYSSELNVNALLLGDSALYLCASSLAQRQPQHFGDGTRLSIL.

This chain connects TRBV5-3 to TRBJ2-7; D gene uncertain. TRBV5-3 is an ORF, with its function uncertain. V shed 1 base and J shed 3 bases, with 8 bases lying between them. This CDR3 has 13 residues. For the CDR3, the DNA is TGTGCCAGAAGCTTGAAATCAAACTACGAGCAGTACTTC. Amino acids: CARSLKSNYEQYF.

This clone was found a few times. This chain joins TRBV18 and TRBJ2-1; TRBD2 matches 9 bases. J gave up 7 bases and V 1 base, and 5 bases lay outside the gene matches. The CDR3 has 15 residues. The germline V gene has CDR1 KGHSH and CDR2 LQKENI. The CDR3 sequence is CASSPLAGVENEQFF. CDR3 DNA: TGTGCCAGCTCACCACTAGCGGGAGTGGAAAATGAGCAGTTCTTC.

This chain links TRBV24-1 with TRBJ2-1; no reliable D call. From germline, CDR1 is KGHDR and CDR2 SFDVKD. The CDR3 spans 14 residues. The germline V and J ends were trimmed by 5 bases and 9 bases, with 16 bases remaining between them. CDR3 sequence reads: CATSVTRPDGEQFF. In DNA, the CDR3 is TGTGCCACCAGTGTTACGCGACCGGACGGTGAGCAGTTCTTC.

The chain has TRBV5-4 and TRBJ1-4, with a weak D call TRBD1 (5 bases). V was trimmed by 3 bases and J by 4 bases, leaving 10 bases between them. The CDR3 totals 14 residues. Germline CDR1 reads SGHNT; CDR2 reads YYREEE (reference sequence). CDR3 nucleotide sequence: TGTGCCAGCAGCTCGGGGCTGCATAATGAAAAACTGTTTTTT. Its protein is CASSSGLHNEKLFF.

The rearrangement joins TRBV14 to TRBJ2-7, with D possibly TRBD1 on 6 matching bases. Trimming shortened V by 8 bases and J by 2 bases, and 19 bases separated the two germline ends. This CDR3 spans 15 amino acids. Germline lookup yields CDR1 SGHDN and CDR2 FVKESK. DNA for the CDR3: TGTGCCAGCCCCCTTGCGACAGGCTGGGCCTACGAGCAGTACTTC. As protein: CASPLATGWAYEQYF.

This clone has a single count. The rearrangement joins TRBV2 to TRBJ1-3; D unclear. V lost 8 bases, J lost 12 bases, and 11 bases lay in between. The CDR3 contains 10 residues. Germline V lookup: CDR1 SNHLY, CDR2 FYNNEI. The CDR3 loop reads CASQGFLIYF. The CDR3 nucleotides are TGTGCCAGCCAAGGGTTTCTCATATATTTT.

The CDR3 sequence is CASSSGGGYGYTF. The CDR3 nucleotides read TGTGCCAGCAGCTCAGGGGGCGGGTATGGCTACACCTTC. The chain has TRBV6-5 and TRBJ1-2; 8 nucleotides match TRBD1. V gave up 6 bases and J gave up 5 bases; unmatched junction bases: 5. CDR3 size: 13 residues. The V gene's germline CDR1 is MNHEY and CDR2 SVGAGI.

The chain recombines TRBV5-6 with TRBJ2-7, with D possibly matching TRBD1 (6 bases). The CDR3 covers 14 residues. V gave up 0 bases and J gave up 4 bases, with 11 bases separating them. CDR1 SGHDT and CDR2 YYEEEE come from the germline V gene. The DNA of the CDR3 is TGTGCCAGCAGCTTGGGGACAGTACCGTACGAGCAGTACTTC. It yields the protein CASSLGTVPYEQYF.

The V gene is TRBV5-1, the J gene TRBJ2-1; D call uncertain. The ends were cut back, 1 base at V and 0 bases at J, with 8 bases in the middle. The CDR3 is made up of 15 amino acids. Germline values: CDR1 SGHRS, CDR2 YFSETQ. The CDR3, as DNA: TGCGCCAGCAGCTTGTCCCAGAGCTCCTACAATGAGCAGTTCTTC. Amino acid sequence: CASSLSQSSYNEQFF.

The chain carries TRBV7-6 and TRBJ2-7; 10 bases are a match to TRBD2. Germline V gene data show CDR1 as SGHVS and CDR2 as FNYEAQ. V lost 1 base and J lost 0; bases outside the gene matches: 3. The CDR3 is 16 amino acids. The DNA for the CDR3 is TGTGCCAGCAGCTTAGTTTCTAGCGGGAGCTCCTACGAGCAGTACTTC. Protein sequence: CASSLVSSGSSYEQYF. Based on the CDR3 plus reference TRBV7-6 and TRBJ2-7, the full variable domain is GAGVSQSPRYKVTKRGQDVALRCDPISGHVSLYWYRQALGQGPEFLTYFNYEAQQDKSGLPNDRFSAERPEGSISTLTIQRTEQRDSAMYRCASSLVSSGSSYEQYFGPGTRLTVT.

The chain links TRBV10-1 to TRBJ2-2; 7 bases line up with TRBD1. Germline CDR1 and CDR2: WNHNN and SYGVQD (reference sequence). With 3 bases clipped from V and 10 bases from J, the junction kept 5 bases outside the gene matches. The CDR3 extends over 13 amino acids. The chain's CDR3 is CASSEHRGAELFF. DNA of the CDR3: TGCGCCAGCAGTGAACACAGGGGCGCGGAGCTGTTTTTT.

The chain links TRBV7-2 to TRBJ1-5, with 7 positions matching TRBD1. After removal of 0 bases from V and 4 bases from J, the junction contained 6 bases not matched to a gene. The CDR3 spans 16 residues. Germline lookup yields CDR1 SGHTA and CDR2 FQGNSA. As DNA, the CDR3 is TGTGCCAGCAGCTTAGCCCCGGGGACAGCGAATCAGCCCCAGCATTTT. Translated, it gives CASSLAPGTANQPQHF.

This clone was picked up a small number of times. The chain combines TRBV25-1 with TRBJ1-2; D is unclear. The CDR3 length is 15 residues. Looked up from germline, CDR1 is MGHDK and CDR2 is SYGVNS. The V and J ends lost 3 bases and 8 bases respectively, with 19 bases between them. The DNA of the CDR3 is TGTGCCAGCAGTGACCGGGCTAATTATTTGGAGGGCTACACCTTC. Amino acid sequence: CASSDRANYLEGYTF.